This TCR beta chain derives from a study of sequential checkpoint blockade in melanoma. About the study: After both sequences, patients received maintenance nivolumab. Around 21 patients had tumor biopsies before treatment and at week 13. Points from the study as a whole: Patients with week-13 increases in T-cell fraction and clonality benefited about 30 times more often.

With 5 bases removed from V and 2 bases from J, the gap between germline ends came to 12 bases. This CDR3 has 14 residues. The germline V gene has CDR1 MNHGY and CDR2 SAAAGT. Sequenced by immunoSEQ multiplex PCR; TCRdb stores in-frame clones only, minus some. The table shows around 7,000 clones, with roughly 20% occurring only once. The sample holds a few counts of this clone. Its antigen is unknown. Treatment specified: randomized to nivolumab then ipilimumab (arm A) or the reverse (arm B). The clonotype was recovered from a human donor with melanoma. The chain is built from TRBV6-8 and TRBJ2-5, with a weak D call TRBD1 (6 bases). Sequenced here: tumor tissue (inferred from file names), sampled from a patient given nivolumab and ipilimumab in sequence. The CDR3 here is CASSTRTEQETQYF. The CDR3 coding sequence is TGTGCCAGCAGTACAAGGACAGAACAAGAGACCCAGTACTTC.